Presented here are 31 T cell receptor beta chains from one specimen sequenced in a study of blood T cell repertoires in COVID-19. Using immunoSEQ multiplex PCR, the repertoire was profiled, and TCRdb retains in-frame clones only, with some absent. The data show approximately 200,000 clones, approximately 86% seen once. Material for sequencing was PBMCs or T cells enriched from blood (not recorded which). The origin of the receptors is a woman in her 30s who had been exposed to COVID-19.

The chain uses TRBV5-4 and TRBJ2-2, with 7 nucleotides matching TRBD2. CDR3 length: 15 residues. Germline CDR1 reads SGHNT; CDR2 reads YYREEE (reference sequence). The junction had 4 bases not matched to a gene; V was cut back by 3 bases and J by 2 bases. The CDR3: CASSWGEGNTGELFF. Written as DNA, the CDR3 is TGTGCCAGCAGCTGGGGGGAGGGCAACACCGGGGAGCTGTTTTTT.

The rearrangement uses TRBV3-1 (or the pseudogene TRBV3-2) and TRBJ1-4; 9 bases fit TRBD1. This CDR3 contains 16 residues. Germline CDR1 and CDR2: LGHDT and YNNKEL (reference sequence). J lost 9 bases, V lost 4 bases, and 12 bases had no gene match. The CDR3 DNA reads TGTGCCAGCAGCCTACGCACCGGGACAGGGAGGAAAAAACTGTTTTTT. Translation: CASSLRTGTGRKKLFF.

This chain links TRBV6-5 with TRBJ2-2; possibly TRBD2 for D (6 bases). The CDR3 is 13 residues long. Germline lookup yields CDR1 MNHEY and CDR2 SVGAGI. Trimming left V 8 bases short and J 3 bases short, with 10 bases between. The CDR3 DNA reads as TGTGCCAGCTACACGGGGGACACCGGGGAGCTGTTTTTT. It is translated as CASYTGDTGELFF.

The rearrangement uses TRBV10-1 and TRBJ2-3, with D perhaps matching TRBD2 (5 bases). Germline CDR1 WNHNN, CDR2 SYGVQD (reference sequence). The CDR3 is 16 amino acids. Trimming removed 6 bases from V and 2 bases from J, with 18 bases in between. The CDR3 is CASSPGSIHPTDTQYF. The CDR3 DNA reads TGCGCCAGCAGCCCGGGATCTATCCACCCCACAGATACGCAGTATTTT.

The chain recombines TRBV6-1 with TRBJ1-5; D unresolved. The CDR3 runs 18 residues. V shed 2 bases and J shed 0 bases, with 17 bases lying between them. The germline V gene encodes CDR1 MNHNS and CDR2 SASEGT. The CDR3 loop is CASSEWVVWAGSNQPQHF. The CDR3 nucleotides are TGTGCCAGCAGTGAATGGGTAGTTTGGGCGGGTAGCAATCAGCCCCAGCATTTT.

CDR3 residues: CAISEEGAGEYF. The DNA of the CDR3 is TGTGCCATCAGTGAGGAGGGCGCTGGGGAGTACTTC. This chain joins TRBV10-3 and TRBJ2-7, with D perhaps TRBD2 (5 bases). The germline CDR1 and CDR2 sequences are ENHRY and SYGVKD. The ends were cut back, 2 bases at V and 11 bases at J, with 13 bases in the middle. The CDR3 is 12 amino acids.

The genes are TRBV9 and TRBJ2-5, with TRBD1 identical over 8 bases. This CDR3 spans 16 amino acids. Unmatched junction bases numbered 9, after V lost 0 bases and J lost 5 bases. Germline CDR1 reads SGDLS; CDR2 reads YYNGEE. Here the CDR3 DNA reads TGTGCCAGCAGCGTAGGCGGACAGGGCGTAGCGGAGACCCAGTACTTC. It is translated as CASSVGGQGVAETQYF. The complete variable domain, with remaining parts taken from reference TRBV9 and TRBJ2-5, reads DSGVTQTPKHLITATGQRVTLRCSPRSGDLSVYWYQQSLDQGLQFLIQYYNGEERAKGNILERFSAQQFPDLHSELNLSSLELGDSALYFCASSVGGQGVAETQYFGPGTRLLVL.

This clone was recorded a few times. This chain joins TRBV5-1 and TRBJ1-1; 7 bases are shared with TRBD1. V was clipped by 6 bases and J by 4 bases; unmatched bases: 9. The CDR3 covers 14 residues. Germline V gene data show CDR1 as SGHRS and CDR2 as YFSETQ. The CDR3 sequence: CASTQQGWATEAFF. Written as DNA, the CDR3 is TGCGCCAGCACGCAACAGGGGTGGGCCACTGAAGCTTTCTTT.

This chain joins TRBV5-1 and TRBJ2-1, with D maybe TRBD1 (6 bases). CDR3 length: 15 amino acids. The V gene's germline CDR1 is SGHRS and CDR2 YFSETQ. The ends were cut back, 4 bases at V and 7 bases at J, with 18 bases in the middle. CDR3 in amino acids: CASSPMAGVRNEQFF. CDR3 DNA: TGCGCCAGCAGCCCCATGGCAGGGGTAAGGAATGAGCAGTTCTTC.

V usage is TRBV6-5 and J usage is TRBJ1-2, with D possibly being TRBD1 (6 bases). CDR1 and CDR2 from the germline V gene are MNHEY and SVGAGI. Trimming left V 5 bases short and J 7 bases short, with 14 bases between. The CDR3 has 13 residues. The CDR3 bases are TGTGCCAGCAGTCCGGCGACAGGAGGTGGCTACACCTTC. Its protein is CASSPATGGGYTF.

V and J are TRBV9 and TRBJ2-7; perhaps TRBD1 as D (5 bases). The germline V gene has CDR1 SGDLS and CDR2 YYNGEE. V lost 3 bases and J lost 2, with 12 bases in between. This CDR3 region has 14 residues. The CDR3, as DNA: TGTGCCAGCAGCGAACAGGTGGGGCCCTACGAGCAGTACTTC. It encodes CASSEQVGPYEQYF.

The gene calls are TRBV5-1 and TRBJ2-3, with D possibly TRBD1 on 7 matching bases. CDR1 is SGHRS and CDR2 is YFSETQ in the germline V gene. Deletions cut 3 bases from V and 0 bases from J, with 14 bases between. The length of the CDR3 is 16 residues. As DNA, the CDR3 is TGCGCCAGCAGCTCAGGGGGGTACTCTAGCACAGATACGCAGTATTTT. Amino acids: CASSSGGYSSTDTQYF.

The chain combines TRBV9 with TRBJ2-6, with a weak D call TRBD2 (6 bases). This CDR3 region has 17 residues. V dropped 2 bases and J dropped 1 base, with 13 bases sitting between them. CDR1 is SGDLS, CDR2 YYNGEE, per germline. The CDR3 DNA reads TGTGCCAGCAGCGTGGGACGGGGGAAGTCTGGGGCCAACGTCCTGACTTTC. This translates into CASSVGRGKSGANVLTF.

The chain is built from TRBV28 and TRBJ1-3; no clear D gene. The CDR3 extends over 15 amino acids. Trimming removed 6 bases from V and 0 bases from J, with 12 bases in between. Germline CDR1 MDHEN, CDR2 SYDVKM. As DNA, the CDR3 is TGTGCCAGCAGGCCTGACTGGAGCTCTGGAAACACCATATATTTT. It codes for CASRPDWSSGNTIYF.

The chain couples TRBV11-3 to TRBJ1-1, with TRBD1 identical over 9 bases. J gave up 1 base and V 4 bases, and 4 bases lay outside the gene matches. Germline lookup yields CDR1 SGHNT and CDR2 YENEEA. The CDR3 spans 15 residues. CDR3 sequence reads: CASSSRDRENTEAFF. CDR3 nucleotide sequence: TGTGCCAGCAGCTCCCGGGACAGGGAGAACACTGAAGCTTTCTTT. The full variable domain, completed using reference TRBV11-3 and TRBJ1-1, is EAGVVQSPRYKIIEKKQPVAFWCNPISGHNTLYWYLQNLGQGPELLIRYENEEAVDDSQLPKDRFSAERLKGVDSTLKIQPAELGDSAVYLCASSSRDRENTEAFFGQGTRLTVV.

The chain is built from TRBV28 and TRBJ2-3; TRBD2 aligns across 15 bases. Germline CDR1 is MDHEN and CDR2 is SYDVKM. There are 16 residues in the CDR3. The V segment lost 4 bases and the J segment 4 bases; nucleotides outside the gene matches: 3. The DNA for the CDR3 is TGTGCCAGCAGTTGGACTAGCGGGGGGGGCGCAGATACGCAGTATTTT. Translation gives CASSWTSGGGADTQYF.

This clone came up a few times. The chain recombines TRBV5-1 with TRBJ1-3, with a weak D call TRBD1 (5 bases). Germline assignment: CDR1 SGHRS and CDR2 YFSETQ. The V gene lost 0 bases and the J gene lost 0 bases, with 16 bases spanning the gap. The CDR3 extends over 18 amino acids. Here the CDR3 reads CASSLEGQGISSGNTIYF. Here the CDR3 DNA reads TGCGCCAGCAGCTTGGAGGGGCAGGGAATATCCTCTGGAAACACCATATATTTT. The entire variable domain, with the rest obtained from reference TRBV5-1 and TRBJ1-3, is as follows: KAGVTQTPRYLIKTRGQQVTLSCSPISGHRSVSWYQQTPGQGLQFLFEYFSETQRNKGNFPGRFSGRQFSNSRSEMNVSTLELGDSALYLCASSLEGQGISSGNTIYFGEGSWLTVV.

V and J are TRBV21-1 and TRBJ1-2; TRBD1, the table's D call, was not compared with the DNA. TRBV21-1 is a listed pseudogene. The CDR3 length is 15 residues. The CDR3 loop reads CASSKAPGEIYGYTF. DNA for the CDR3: TGTGCCAGCAGCAAAGCCCCAGGGGAGATCTATGGCTACACCTTC.

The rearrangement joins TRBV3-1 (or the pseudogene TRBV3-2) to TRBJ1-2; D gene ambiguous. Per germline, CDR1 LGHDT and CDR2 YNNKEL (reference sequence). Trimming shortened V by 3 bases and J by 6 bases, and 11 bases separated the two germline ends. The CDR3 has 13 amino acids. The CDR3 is CASSHYSEHGYTF. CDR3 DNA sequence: TGTGCCAGCAGCCACTACAGTGAGCATGGCTACACCTTC.

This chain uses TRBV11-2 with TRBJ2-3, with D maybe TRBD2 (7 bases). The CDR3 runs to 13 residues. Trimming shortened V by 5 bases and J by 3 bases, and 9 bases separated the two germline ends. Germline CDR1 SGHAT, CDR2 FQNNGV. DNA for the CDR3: TGTGCCAGCAGCGAGGGGGGGACAGATACGCAGTATTTT. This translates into CASSEGGTDTQYF. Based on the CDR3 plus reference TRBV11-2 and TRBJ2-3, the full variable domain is EAGVAQSPRYKIIEKRQSVAFWCNPISGHATLYWYQQILGQGPKLLIQFQNNGVVDDSQLPKDRFSAERLKGVDSTLKIQPAKLEDSAVYLCASSEGGTDTQYFGPGTRLTVL.

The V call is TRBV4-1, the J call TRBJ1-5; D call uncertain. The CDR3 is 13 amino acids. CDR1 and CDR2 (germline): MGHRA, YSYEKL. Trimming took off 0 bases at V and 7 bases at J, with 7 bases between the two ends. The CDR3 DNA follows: TGCGCCAGCAGCCAAGAGGCCGTACAGCCCCAGCATTTT. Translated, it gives CASSQEAVQPQHF.

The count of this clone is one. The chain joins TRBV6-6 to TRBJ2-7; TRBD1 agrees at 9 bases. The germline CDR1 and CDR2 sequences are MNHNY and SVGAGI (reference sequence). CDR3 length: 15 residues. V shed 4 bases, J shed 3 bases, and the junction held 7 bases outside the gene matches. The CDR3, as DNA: TGTGCCAGCAGTTCCTGGGACAGGGACGACTACGAGCAGTACTTC. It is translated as CASSSWDRDDYEQYF.

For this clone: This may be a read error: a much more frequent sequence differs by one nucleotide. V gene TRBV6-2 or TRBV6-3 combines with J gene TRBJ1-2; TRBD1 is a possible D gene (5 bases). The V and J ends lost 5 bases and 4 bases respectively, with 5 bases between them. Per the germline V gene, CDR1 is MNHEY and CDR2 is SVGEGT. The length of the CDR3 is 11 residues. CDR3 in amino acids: CASSQGYGYTF. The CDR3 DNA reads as TGTGCCAGCAGTCAGGGCTATGGCTACACCTTC.

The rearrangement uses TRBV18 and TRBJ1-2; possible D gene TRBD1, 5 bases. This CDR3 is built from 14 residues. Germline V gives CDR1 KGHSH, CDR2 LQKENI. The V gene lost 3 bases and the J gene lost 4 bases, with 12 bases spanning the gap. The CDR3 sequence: CASSPQGGTYGYTF. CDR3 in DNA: TGTGCCAGCTCACCTCAGGGCGGGACCTATGGCTACACCTTC.

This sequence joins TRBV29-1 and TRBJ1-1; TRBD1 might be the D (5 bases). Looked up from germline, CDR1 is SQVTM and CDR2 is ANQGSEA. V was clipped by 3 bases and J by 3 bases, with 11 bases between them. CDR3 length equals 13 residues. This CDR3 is CSVDGGGYTEAFF. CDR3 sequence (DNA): TGCAGCGTTGATGGGGGAGGGTACACTGAAGCTTTCTTT.

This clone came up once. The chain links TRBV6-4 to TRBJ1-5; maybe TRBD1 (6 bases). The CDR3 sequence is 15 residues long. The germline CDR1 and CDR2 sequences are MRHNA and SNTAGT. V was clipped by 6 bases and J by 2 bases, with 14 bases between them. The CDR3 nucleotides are TGTGCCAGCAGCCCATCAGGGGTTGGCAATCAGCCCCAGCATTTT. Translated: CASSPSGVGNQPQHF.

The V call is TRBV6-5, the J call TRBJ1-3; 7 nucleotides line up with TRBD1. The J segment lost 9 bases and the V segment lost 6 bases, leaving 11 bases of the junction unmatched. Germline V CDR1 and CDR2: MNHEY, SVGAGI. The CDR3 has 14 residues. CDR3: CASSSGTAFSTIYF. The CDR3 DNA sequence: TGTGCCAGCAGCTCCGGGACAGCGTTTAGCACCATATATTTT.

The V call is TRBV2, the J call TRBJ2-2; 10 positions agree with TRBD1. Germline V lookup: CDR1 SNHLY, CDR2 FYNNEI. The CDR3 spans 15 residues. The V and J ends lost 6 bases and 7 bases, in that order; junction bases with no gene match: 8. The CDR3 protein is CASRPDRGLNGELFF. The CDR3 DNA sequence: TGTGCCAGCAGACCCGACAGGGGGCTTAACGGGGAGCTGTTTTTT.

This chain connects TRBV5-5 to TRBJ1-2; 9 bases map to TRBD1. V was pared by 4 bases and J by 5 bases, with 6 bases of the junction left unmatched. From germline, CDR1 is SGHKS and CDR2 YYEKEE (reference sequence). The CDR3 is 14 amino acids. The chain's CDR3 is CASSMGQGIYGYTF. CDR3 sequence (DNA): TGTGCCAGCAGCATGGGACAGGGAATATATGGCTACACCTTC.

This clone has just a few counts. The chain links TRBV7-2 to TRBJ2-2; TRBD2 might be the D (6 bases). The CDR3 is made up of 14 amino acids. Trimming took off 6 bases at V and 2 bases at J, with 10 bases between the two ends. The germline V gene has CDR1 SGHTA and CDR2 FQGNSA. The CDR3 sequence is CASRGGLNTGELFF. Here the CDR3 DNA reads TGTGCCAGCAGGGGGGGACTCAACACCGGGGAGCTGTTTTTT.

Here the CDR3 DNA reads TGTGCCAGCAGACCCCCCGACTATAGCGGGGTGGGCAATGAGCAGTTCTTC. The encoded protein is CASRPPDYSGVGNEQFF. The gene calls are TRBV2 and TRBJ2-1; 8 nucleotides match TRBD2. The CDR3 sequence is 17 residues long. In germline, CDR1 is SNHLY, CDR2 FYNNEI. With 6 bases clipped from V and 6 bases from J, the junction kept 16 bases outside the gene matches.